Listed below are T cell receptor beta chains from one sample, sequenced in a study of T cells in Graves' hyperthyroidism and ophthalmopathy. TCRdb used MiXCR to reprocess the multiplex PCR reads, holding one entry per CDR3 protein. The sample carries about 350,000 distinct CDR3 sequences, approximately 14% recorded once. The sample comprised blood. These receptors were obtained from a woman aged 25-40 years with Graves' hyperthyroidism. The CDR3 runs from the conserved cysteine through the conserved F or W. A D gene is named only where the DNA matches it firmly. Rows may omit the clone size; those that give it use once, few, many or a size class.

V,D,size,J,CDR3,DNA
TRBV2,TRBD2,many,TRBJ2-5,CASRDLTGTSDVETQYF,TGTGCCAGCAGAGATCTAACCGGGACTAGCGATGTAGAGACCCAGTACTTC
TRBV12-3/TRBV12-4,NA,many,TRBJ1-5,CASSGQLGPQHF,TGTGCCAGCAGCGGTCAGCTGGGGCCCCAGCATTTT
TRBV20-1,NA,NA,TRBJ2-4,CSAHKNIQYF,TGCAGTGCCCATAAAAACATTCAGTACTTC
TRBV19,NA,NA,TRBJ2-7,CASSSQRYYEQYF,TGTGCCAGTAGTAGCCAGAGGTACTACGAGCAGTACTTC
TRBV28,NA,NA,TRBJ2-5,CASRLGGETQYF,TGTGCCAGCAGATTAGGGGGAGAGACCCAGTACTTC
TRBV11-2,TRBD2,few,TRBJ2-3,CASSPSPLAGGTDTQYF,TGTGCCAGCAGCCCCTCCCCGCTAGCGGGTGGTACAGATACGCAGTATTTT
TRBV24-1,TRBD2,many,TRBJ2-5,CATSDSWGLAGETQYF,TGTGCCACCAGTGATTCCTGGGGACTAGCGGGTGAGACCCAGTACTTC
TRBV18,TRBD1,few,TRBJ2-3,CASSGPGQGGGNTDTQYF,TGTGCCAGCTCAGGACCGGGACAGGGAGGCGGAAACACAGATACGCAGTATTTT
TRBV19,TRBD1,NA,TRBJ2-7,CASSIVFRDRSYEQYF,TGTGCCAGTAGTATAGTCTTCCGGGACAGATCCTACGAGCAGTACTTC
TRBV18,NA,NA,TRBJ1-4,CASSPTRATNEKLFF,TGTGCCAGCTCACCCACGCGTGCAACTAATGAAAAACTGTTTTTT
TRBV29-1,TRBD2,few,TRBJ2-3,CSGGGGGGTDTQYF,TGCAGCGGGGGGGGTGGCGGAGGCACAGATACGCAGTATTTT
TRBV12-3/TRBV12-4,TRBD2,many,TRBJ2-5,CASLAGGIRETQYF,TGTGCCAGCTTGGCGGGGGGAATCCGGGAGACCCAGTACTTC
TRBV7-2,NA,few,TRBJ1-1,CASRRVGGVTEAFF,TGTGCCAGCAGGCGAGTAGGGGGAGTTACTGAAGCTTTCTTT
TRBV4-3,NA,NA,TRBJ1-1,CASSQITGVEAFF,TGCGCCAGCAGCCAAATTACAGGAGTCGAAGCTTTCTTT
TRBV20-1,NA,few,TRBJ2-7,CSARLQGTSGEQYF,TGCAGTGCTCGGCTCCAGGGGACGTCGGGGGAGCAGTACTTC
TRBV11-2,NA,many,TRBJ2-7,CASSPGRYEQYF,TGTGCCAGCAGCCCCGGACGGTACGAGCAGTACTTC
TRBV19,NA,NA,TRBJ2-1,CASSIAGDEQFF,TGTGCCAGTAGTATAGCGGGGGATGAGCAGTTCTTC
TRBV28,NA,few,TRBJ2-1,CASSSRAGRGVQFF,TGTGCCAGCAGTTCCCGTGCGGGCCGGGGAGTGCAGTTCTTC
TRBV12-3/TRBV12-4,NA,many,TRBJ2-3,CASRPTGTDTQYF,TGTGCCAGCCGTCCCACTGGCACAGATACGCAGTATTTT
TRBV6-1,TRBD2,many,TRBJ2-5,CASSLASGSKTQYF,TGTGCCAGCAGTTTGGCTAGCGGGAGTAAGACCCAGTACTTC
TRBV4-2,TRBD2,few,TRBJ2-7,CATSSVAGGGYEQYF,TGTGCCACCTCGTCGGTAGCGGGAGGGGGGTACGAGCAGTACTTC
TRBV11-2,TRBD1,many,TRBJ2-1,CASTPNRGNEQFF,TGTGCCAGTACTCCCAACAGGGGCAATGAGCAGTTCTTC
TRBV7-9,TRBD2,few,TRBJ2-7,CASSLVGGSKSYEQYF,TGTGCCAGCAGCTTAGTTGGCGGGAGTAAGTCCTACGAGCAGTACTTC
TRBV7-8,NA,NA,TRBJ2-1,CASSWGRISDEQFF,TGTGCCAGCAGCTGGGGCAGGATTTCGGATGAGCAGTTCTTC
TRBV5-1,NA,NA,TRBJ1-2,CASSYGADQHYGYTF,TGCGCCAGCAGCTATGGGGCAGACCAACACTATGGCTACACCTTC
TRBV4-3,TRBD1,NA,TRBJ1-1,CASSQDYDRADTEAFF,TGCGCCAGCAGCCAGGACTACGACAGGGCGGACACTGAAGCTTTCTTT